This T cell receptor (beta chain) is from a study of cytomegalovirus exposure and HLA in healthy donors (dated by TCRdb to 2016 to 2017). A note on the overall study: In an earlier analysis of 450 to 750 of the donors, approximately 260 Gb of sequence data and 117 million unique TCR beta sequences from 150 million to 200 million T cells were reported. About 300 gigabases of sequencing data and some 85 million unique TCR sequences were included in an early release covering under 650 HLA-typed donors. Among the roughly 400 genotyped donors, 81% belonged to the genetic ancestry cluster associated with self-reported Caucasian donors. The study aimed to test whether signatures of past pathogen exposure could be identified by cataloging public T cell receptors. Using immunosequencing, the study profiled T cell repertoires from 500 to 800 subjects and related those repertoires to cytomegalovirus serostatus. Along with the 666-subject first cohort, a separate validation cohort of 120 different subjects was used. To predict cytomegalovirus infection status, the study brought together high-throughput TCR immunosequencing, statistical association of individual TCRs with disease status, and machine learning. A later analysis re-analyzed previously published TCR beta repertoires from approximately 670 donors and added high-resolution HLA genotyping to study TCR occurrence patterns. The later analysis used no new phenotypic data to find candidate immune exposures, relying instead on TCR beta sequences and their occurrence across donors. An earlier analysis of 587 of the donors used high-throughput TCR beta sequencing to judge whether each TCR beta V gene segment behaved as functional or pseudogenic. Donor age, sex, ethnicity and CMV serostatus were compiled together with the repertoire data. Genome-wide SNP genotypes for about 65% of the roughly 700 donors were used in a later genetic analysis, which treated that subset as a discovery cohort. All discovery cohort repertoires had been generated using a single sequencing platform. Class I and class II HLA loci were covered by the typing at four-digit resolution. The number of donors typed differed by locus, with 629-630 for A, B, C, DRB1 and DQB1, 522 for DQA1, 606 for DPA1, and 450 to 480 for DPB1. Four to six DR-DQ haplotypes were handled as single units for association and clustering, since linkage in the cohort was strong. On average, 235,054 unique TCR beta nucleotide sequences were sequenced per donor among 398 genotyped donors of the cohort, with 15% to 20% of those sequences being non-productive. Study-level results and caveats: Compared with equally common non-associated chains, HLA-associated TCR beta chains in a later analysis were more clonally expanded and had lower generation probabilities. Linkage disequilibrium might explain the correlated functional status among segregating V segments, but an unknown experimental factor could not be excluded. A later analysis found that TCR association rates varied across HLA loci, with DRB1 alleles showing the most associated TCRs and HLA-C alleles the fewest. In this cohort, only TCR beta chains were sequenced, and detectable features were limited by the absence of alpha or paired-chain data. A further reported finding was that TCR beta sequences accurately predicted the HLA-A and HLA-B alleles for most subjects in the first cohort. Most TCR sequences were seen in very few donors, while some public TCRs were found in many individuals. A later genetic analysis associated a missense DCLRE1C variant with V-gene and J-gene trimming of TCR beta chains, and an independent cohort replicated the association. Some IMGT-functional V segments, including TRBV6-2 and TRBV6-3, could not be distinguished by the 87-base-pair reads and were therefore excluded. The classifier was reported to diagnose cytomegalovirus status with high specificity and sensitivity in both the original and validation cohorts. According to a later genetic analysis, donors in an Asian-associated ancestry cluster had fewer N-insertions in productive TCRs than the approximately 690-donor mean. Because counts were too low, roughly 17 rarely observed V segments, including chromosome 9 orphons, were left out of the earlier analysis of 500 to 650 of the donors. A few of the identified cytomegalovirus-associated TCR beta chains were confirmed in vitro to be specific for cytomegalovirus antigens. Several of the top co-occurrence clusters appeared to be linked to parvovirus B19, influenza, CMV and Epstein-Barr virus, according to a later analysis. Because HLA typing was missing for some donors at each locus, association tests included only the typed subset. According to the authors, the approach could potentially be generalized to other disease states and immunological phenotypes. When HLA alleles, especially DR and DQ, strongly co-occurred, attributing TCR associations to individual alleles was difficult. The presence/absence analyses assumed that sequencing depth was roughly uniform across donors, and that assumption may not be true. A group of highly shared sequence variants was considered likely to be a technical artifact of the sequencing pipeline. Most CMV-associated TCR beta chains appeared to be HLA-restricted in a later analysis, and the HLA associations seemed to be driven largely by CMV exposure. In an earlier analysis of several hundred of the donors, most TCR beta V segments were observed in productive rearrangements about 87% or about 30% of the time, broadly matching IMGT annotations. In the study, approximately 150 TCR beta chains were listed as associated with cytomegalovirus. In a later analysis, some 17,000 TCR beta sequences were associated with specific HLA alleles at a false discovery rate of 0.05. For the cohort, immune exposure information was limited to CMV serostatus.

On this clone itself: The antigen it binds to is not known. No much larger clonotype is one base removed from it; base qualities were not supplied.

The CDR3 goes from the cysteine to the phenylalanine over 16 residues. Left in the record is the CDR3 DNA by itself, 48 bases read in frame from the first base. According to the germline V gene (reference sequence), CDR1 reads MNHEY and CDR2 reads SMNVEV. V is cut by 6 bases and J by 3 bases, and the space between the germline ends is 21 bases. In total, approximately 690 healthy bone marrow donors made up the cohort. At the time of sampling, every cohort member was nominally healthy, though immune exposures that went unrecorded were likely present. The donor tested CMV seropositive and was one of the 289 seropositive cohort members. A peripheral blood sample was collected from each donor, and TCR beta sequencing was performed on peripheral blood mononuclear cells. The Qiagen DNeasy Blood Extraction Kit was used to extract genomic DNA from the blood cell samples. Preparation of the library involved the immunoSEQ multiplex PCR assay. The multiplex PCR relied on a mix of 60 forward primers for TCR Vbeta segments and 13 reverse primers for TCR Jbeta segments. A multiplex PCR assay on genomic DNA amplified the CDR3 region of rearranged TCR beta genes. The amplified TCR beta libraries were sequenced on the Illumina HiSeq System as 87-base-pair reads. As for the authors' bioinformatics: In a later analysis, tens of millions of unique TCR beta chains were counted across the 500 to 850 repertoires, and some 10 million of these chains were shared by at least two donors. Raw reads were error-corrected and collapsed into unique sequences with a nearest-neighbor algorithm that merged closely related sequences to remove PCR and sequencing errors. V, D and J gene segments were assigned by aligning CDR3 sequences to IMGT reference sequences. For a sequence to be retained, a match of at least six nucleotides was required to both a V gene segment and a J gene segment. A rearrangement counted as productive if the CDR3 had no stop codons and remained in frame with V and J, and every other rearrangement counted as non-productive. Following IMGT convention, CDR3 was defined as the stretch from the second conserved V-encoded cysteine to the conserved J-encoded phenylalanine. The earlier analysis of some 550 of the donors excluded any sequence lacking an unambiguous match to a single V gene segment. In an earlier analysis of approximately 610 of the donors, V segments were called functional above 56.7% productive rearrangements and were called segregating when the between-donor standard deviation exceeded 5%. A statistical classification framework was built for diagnosing cytomegalovirus status from the catalog of TCR beta chain sequences. V and J gene assignment, in a later analysis, came from comparing TCR nucleotide sequences with IMGT/GENE-DB human TR gene sequences. A later analysis assigned CDR3 sequences and most-parsimonious VDJ recombination scenarios with the TCRdist pipeline. In a later analysis, each TCR beta chain was defined by its CDR3 amino acid sequence together with its V-gene family, and reads lacking a unique V-gene family were excluded. A later analysis removed 500 to 650 highly shared, low-generation-probability nucleotide sequences to deal with suspected cross-contamination and a sequencing artifact. For each public chain, a later analysis derived a clonal expansion index from normalized ranks of inferred template counts within each repertoire. In a later analysis, generation probabilities were computed with a VDJ recombination model fitted to out-of-frame rearrangements, and the resulting probabilities were checked against IGoR. In a later analysis, hypergeometric tests were used to score TCR-TCR, TCR-HLA and TCR-CMV co-occurrence, with a repertoire-size bias correction applied to TCR pairs. To estimate false discovery rates, a later analysis permuted the HLA or CMV assignments 20 times. A later analysis grouped co-occurring TCRs with DBSCAN, adding TCRdist sequence similarity when clustering within HLA-allele-positive subsets. For co-occurrence clustering, repertoires with fewer than 30,000 or more than 120,000 public chains were excluded, along with several repertoires with anomalous nucleotide sharing. The immuneACCESS repertoire file appears here via TCRdb, limited to in-frame rearrangements. These files lack a portion of the clones; in checked studies, under half of the deficit traces to unresolved V genes, and the cause of the others is not known. The D gene and trimming were derived from the DNA, and the V and J assignments and clone size from that table. The sample data list approximately 100,000 clones, and roughly 80% of these were observed just once. The ten largest make up over 5% of the sample.

The TCR comes from a female donor in good health and CMV-seropositive. The chain is assembled from TRBV27 and TRBJ2-7; the D segment could be TRBD1, given 6 matching bases. What was sequenced was PBMCs. The DNA sequence is given as TGTGCCAGCAGGTCACTTCGGGGCAGGGGAGTCTACGAGCAGTACTTC. This yields the protein CASRSLRGRGVYEQYF.